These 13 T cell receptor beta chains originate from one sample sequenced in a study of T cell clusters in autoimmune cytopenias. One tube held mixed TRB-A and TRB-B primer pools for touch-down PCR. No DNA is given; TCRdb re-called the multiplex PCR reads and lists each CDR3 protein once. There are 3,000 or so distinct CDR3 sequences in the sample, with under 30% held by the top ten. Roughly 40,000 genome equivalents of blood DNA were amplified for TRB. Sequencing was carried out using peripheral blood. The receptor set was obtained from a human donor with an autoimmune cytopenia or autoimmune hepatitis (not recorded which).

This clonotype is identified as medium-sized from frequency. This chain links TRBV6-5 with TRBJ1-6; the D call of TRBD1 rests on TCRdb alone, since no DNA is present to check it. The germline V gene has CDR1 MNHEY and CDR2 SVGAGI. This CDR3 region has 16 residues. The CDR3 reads CASSYSRDRGNSPLHF.

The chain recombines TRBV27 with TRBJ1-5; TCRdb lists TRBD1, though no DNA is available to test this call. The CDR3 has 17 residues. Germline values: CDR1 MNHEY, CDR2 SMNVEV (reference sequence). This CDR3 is CASSPGQGEYSNQPQHF.

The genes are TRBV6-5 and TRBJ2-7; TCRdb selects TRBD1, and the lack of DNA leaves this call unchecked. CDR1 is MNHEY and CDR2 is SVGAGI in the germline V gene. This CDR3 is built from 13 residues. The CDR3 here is CAITGTASYEQYF.

The CDR3 sequence is CASSPAGGSPLHF. The chain carries TRBV11-3 and TRBJ1-6; TCRdb lists TRBD1, though no DNA is available to test this call. CDR3 length: 13 residues. Germline CDR1 reads SGHNT; CDR2 reads YENEEA.

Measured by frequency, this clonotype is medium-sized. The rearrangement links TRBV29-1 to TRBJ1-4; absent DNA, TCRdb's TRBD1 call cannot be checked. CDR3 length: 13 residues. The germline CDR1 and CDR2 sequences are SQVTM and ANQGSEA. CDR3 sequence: CSVTGQDNEKLFF.

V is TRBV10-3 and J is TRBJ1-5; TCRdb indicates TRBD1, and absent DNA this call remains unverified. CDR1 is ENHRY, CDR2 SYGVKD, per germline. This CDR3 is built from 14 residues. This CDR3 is CAISEGGPTTPQHF.

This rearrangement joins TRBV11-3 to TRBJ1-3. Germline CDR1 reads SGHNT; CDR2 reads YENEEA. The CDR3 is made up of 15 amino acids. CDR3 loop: CASSREGSSGNTIYF.

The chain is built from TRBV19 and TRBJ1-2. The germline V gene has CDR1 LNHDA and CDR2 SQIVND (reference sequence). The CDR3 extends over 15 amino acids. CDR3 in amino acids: CASSIGPLANYGYTF.

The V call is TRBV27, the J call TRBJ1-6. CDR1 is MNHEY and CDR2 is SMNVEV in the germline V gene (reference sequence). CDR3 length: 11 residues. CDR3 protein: CASSLGSPLHF.

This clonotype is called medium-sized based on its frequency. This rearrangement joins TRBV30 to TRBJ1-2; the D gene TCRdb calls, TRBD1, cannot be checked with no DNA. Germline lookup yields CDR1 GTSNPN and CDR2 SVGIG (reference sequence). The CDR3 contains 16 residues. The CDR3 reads CACIGRRKDRVDGYTF.

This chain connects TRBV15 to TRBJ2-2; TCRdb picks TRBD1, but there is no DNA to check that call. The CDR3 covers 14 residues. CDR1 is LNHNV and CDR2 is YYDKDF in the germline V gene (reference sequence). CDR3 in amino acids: CATSRTSGAGELFF.

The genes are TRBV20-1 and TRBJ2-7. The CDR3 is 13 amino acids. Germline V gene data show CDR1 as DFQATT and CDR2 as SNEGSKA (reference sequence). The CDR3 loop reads CSARDRLSYEQYF.

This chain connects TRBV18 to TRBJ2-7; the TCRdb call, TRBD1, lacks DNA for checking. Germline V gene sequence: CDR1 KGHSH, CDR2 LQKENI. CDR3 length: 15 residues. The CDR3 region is CASSPLDSLPYEQYF.